This T cell receptor beta chain was recorded in a study of spatial heterogeneity in lung cancer. The germline V gene encodes CDR1 SQVTM and CDR2 ANQGSEA. There are 13 residues in the CDR3. V was pared by 5 bases and J by 7 bases, with 5 bases of the junction left unmatched. Time point in this sample: blood at routine non-recurrence follow-up after resection. The input material, whole RNA from tumor, nontumor lung or frozen PBMC, was sequenced unsorted. From the 5' RACE reads, TCRdb called clonotypes with MiXCR, one entry per CDR3 protein. The sample lists around 110,000 distinct CDR3 sequences, roughly an eighth occurring once.

Sample: PBMCs, taken at follow-up. J is TRBJ2-1 and V is TRBV29-1, with 10 bases matching TRBD1. The clonotype comes from a male donor with early-stage non-small cell lung cancer. DNA for the CDR3: TGCAGCGTTCGACAGGGGGCGCGTAATGAGCAGTTCTTC. Its protein is CSVRQGARNEQFF.